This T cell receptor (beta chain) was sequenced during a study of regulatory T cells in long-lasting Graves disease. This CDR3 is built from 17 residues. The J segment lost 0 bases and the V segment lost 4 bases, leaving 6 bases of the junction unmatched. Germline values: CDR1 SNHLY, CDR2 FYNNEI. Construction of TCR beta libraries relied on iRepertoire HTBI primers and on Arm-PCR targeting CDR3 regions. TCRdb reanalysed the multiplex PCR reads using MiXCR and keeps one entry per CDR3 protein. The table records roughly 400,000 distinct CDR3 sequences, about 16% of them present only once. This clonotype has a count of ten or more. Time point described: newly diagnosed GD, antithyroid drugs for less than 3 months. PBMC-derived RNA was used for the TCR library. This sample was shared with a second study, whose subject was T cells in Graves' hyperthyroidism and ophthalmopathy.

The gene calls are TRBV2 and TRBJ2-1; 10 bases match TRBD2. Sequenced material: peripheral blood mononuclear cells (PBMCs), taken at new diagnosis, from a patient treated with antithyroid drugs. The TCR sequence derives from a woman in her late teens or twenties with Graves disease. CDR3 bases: TGTGCCAGCAGTGCCAGCGGGAGGGCTAGCTCCTACAATGAGCAGTTCTTC. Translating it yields CASSASGRASSYNEQFF.